The present entry profiles one T cell receptor beta chain with its context. Its antigen is still unknown. The record originates from a study of T cells in Graves' hyperthyroidism and ophthalmopathy. Findings of the study overall: Researchers found most expanded thyroid clonotypes above 0.001 in blood as well.

Germline CDR1 and CDR2: DFQATT and SNEGSKA (reference sequence). With 0 bases removed from V and 11 bases from J, the gap between germline ends came to 25 bases. The CDR3 loop spans 16 amino acids. RNA transcripts provided the source from which TCR beta CDR3 regions were amplified. HTBI primers drove first-round RT-PCR of the TCR CDR3. Using its own MiXCR run on the multiplex PCR reads, TCRdb lists one record per CDR3 protein. This sample has about 160,000 distinct CDR3 sequences, with about 9% found just once. Uncontrolled infection, other autoimmune disease, pregnancy or lactation excluded patients. For the diagnoses, clinical symptoms, serum thyroxine and TRAb, thyroid ultrasound and orbital computed tomography were used.

The chain links TRBV20-1 to TRBJ1-2; D call uncertain. Sequenced: blood. The clonotype originates from a young woman with Graves' hyperthyroidism that later progressed to Graves' ophthalmopathy. The CDR3 DNA follows: TGCAGTGCTAGAGATTCCCTGACACGGACCGGGATTGGGTACACCTTC. Its protein is CSARDSLTRTGIGYTF.